By share, the clone carrying this T cell receptor (beta chain) counts as medium-sized. The antigen remains unidentified. Trimming shortened V by 4 bases and J by 1 base, and 10 bases separated the two germline ends. CDR3 length equals 14 residues. Germline-derived CDR1 and CDR2 are ENHRY and SYGVKD. The entry originates in a study of vaccination and CD4 T cells after COVID-19. The overall study: Each control was exposed to a CEFX pool, an HIV-1 Nef pool, or no peptide at all.

The Oncomine TCR Beta short-read assay sequenced DNA from cultured CD4+ T cells. The template was genomic DNA from cultured CD4+ T cells. TCRdb itself ran the PCR reads through MiXCR, one entry per CDR3 protein. The sample lists roughly 5,200 distinct CDR3 sequences, roughly a fifth occurring once. Study-level points and caveats: Spike mono-reactivity marked 304 of 307 vaccine-specific clones in convalescent patients. The median number of SARS-CoV-2-reactive clonotypes increased from roughly 19 to 38, a change that did not reach significance.

Treatment: roughly 10-day PBMC culture with coronavirus spike peptide pools or control peptides (ViraFEST assay). This clonotype originated in a human donor who had recovered from COVID-19. The V gene is TRBV10-3, the J gene TRBJ1-1; D remains unclear. Input material: CD4+ T cells from blood, cultured in vitro. Written as DNA, the CDR3 is TGTGCCATCAGTGGGTCTTCGAGGAACACTGAAGCTTTCTTT. Its translation is CAISGSSRNTEAFF.